This T cell receptor (beta chain) was observed in a study of blood T cell repertoires in COVID-19 (dated by TCRdb to the early 2020s). Background for the entire study: Collaborator samples came from the United States, Italy and Spain and covered acute and convalescent phases of COVID-19. Samples were obtained from the ongoing ImmuneRACE study (first 160 participants) and from 1,254 subjects provided by 6 global collaborators. Deeply sampled blood TCRbeta repertoires from subjects exposed to, actively infected with, or recovered from COVID-19 were included in the dataset. Where available, HLA class I and class II types were taken from metadata supplied by the sample provider and were not determined by assay-based typing. A freely available public database, intended as a resource for researchers studying the immune response to SARS-CoV-2, is where the repertoires were released. The prospective study material was composed of cDNA or gDNA derived from T cells, B-cell-depleted T cells, or PBMCs. The sample metadata nearly always contained a de-identified subject ID, COVID-19 status, age in years and sex.

What the research found in general, with its limitations: The amount of clinical and demographic metadata varied by source and participant and was provided uncurated.

CDR1 and CDR2 were assigned from the germline V gene as MDHEN and SYDVKM. Including the terminal cysteine and phenylalanine, the CDR3 comprises 13 residues. Only the CDR3 DNA stays, 39 bases, in frame from base 1. V lost 3 bases and J lost 1 base; the stretch between them is 6 bases long. Note on this clone: Which antigen it targets is not known. The sample holds no much larger clone one base away, and base qualities are not on file.

TCRbeta CDR3 regions were amplified from genomic DNA by means of the immunoSEQ Assay, a bias-controlled multiplex PCR. In the authors' own workflow: The number of nucleated cells in each sample was estimated from the amplification of reference gene primers within the assay. Sequence reads were collapsed and filtered to measure the absolute abundance of every unique TCRbeta CDR3 rearrangement. For each sample, productive Simpson clonality was calculated by taking the square root of Simpson's diversity index across productive rearrangements. The clones in this table, taken by TCRdb from immuneACCESS, are in-frame only. Not every clone is retained; where verified, under half of the shortfall comes from an unresolved V gene, and the cause of the rest is unknown. That table furnishes V, J and clone size, whereas the DNA furnished D and trimming. This sample gives roughly 150,000 clones in total; roughly 80% of them show up just once. The ten biggest clones cover 2% to 2.5% of the sample.

Whole blood was collected in K2EDTA tubes by collaborating institutions according to the institutions' own protocols. For TCRbeta analysis, collaborators shipped samples as frozen whole blood, isolated PBMCs, or DNA extracted from either of those sample types. The sequence links TRBV28 to TRBJ1-1, with TRBD1 as a weak D call on 6 bases. Sequencing was performed on peripheral blood. This clonotype was sampled from a woman of 80 years or more with acute or convalescent COVID-19. The CDR3 sequence is CASSLTGNTEAFF. The DNA sequence is as follows: TGTGCCAGCAGTTTGACAGGGAACACTGAAGCTTTCTTT.